Listed below are T cell receptor beta chains from one sample, sequenced in a study of T cell changes during pregnancy in multiple sclerosis. Sequencing used immunoSEQ multiplex PCR; TCRdb keeps in-frame clones, though not all of them. The table shows roughly 100,000 clones, with 85% to 95% occurring only once. The input for sequencing was peripheral blood, taken after pregnancy. These receptors all stem from a female donor with multiple sclerosis, enrolled in a pregnancy study. The CDR3 runs from the conserved cysteine through the conserved F or W. D genes are given only for firm matches. For some rows the clone size is stated as once, few or many, or as a class when expanded; others skip it.

d_gene	v_gene	abundance	j_gene	CDR3nt	CDR3aa
TRBD1	TRBV19	.	TRBJ1-1	TGTGCCAGTAGTATGGACAGGGAGAGCACTGAAGCTTTCTTT	CASSMDRESTEAFF
.	TRBV6-4	.	TRBJ1-2	TGTGCCAGCAGTGACCCGGGCGGGAGAGGTGGCTACACCTTC	CASSDPGGRGGYTF
TRBD2	TRBV5-1	.	TRBJ2-5	TGCGCCAGCAGCGTGGGACTAGCGGGAGGAGAGACCCAGTACTTC	CASSVGLAGGETQYF
.	TRBV6-5	once	TRBJ1-2	TGTGCCAGCAGTTACCCAAAGGGGGGCTACACCTTC	CASSYPKGGYTF
TRBD1	TRBV2	.	TRBJ2-7	TGTGCCAGCAGTTGGTCCGGGACAGGGTCCTCCTACGAGCAGTACTTC	CASSWSGTGSSYEQYF
TRBD1	TRBV19	.	TRBJ2-1	TGTGCCAGTAGTCGACAGGGGAGCTCCTACAATGAGCAGTTCTTC	CASSRQGSSYNEQFF
TRBD1	TRBV7-3	.	TRBJ2-1	TGTGCCAGCAGCTTGGACAGGCAGCCCTACAATGAGCAGTTCTTC	CASSLDRQPYNEQFF
.	TRBV28	.	TRBJ1-1	TGTGCCAGCTCTCTTTACAGGGTCCAGAACACTGAAGCTTTCTTT	CASSLYRVQNTEAFF
TRBD1	TRBV28	once	TRBJ1-1	TGTGCCAGCAGTCAGATGGACAGGTTCTCATCTAACACTGAAGCTTTCTTT	CASSQMDRFSSNTEAFF
TRBD2	TRBV27	.	TRBJ2-3	TGTGCCAGCAGGACTAGCGGAAGCACAGATACGCAGTATTTT	CASRTSGSTDTQYF
TRBD2	TRBV19	.	TRBJ2-7	TGTGCCAGTAGTCTAAAGACTAGCGGTCTACGGGGCGAGCAGTACTTC	CASSLKTSGLRGEQYF
TRBD1	TRBV27	.	TRBJ1-1	TGTGCCAGCAGTCCCGGACAGGGGGCTCTCTGGAACACTGAAGCTTTCTTT	CASSPGQGALWNTEAFF
TRBD1	TRBV6-6	.	TRBJ2-7	TGTGCCAGCAGTTACTCAAGGACAGGTAACGACGAGCAGTACTTC	CASSYSRTGNDEQYF
TRBD1	TRBV5-5	.	TRBJ2-7	TGTGCCAGCAGGTCCGCCCAGGGGGCGGGAGAGCAGTACTTC	CASRSAQGAGEQYF
TRBD1	TRBV5-4	.	TRBJ2-7	TGTGCCAGCAGCTTTCTTGACAGGGGGCCCTACGAGCAGTACTTC	CASSFLDRGPYEQYF
.	TRBV27	.	TRBJ2-2	TGTGCCAGTGGCTCCGGGGGACGCCGGAACACCGGGGAGCTGTTTTTT	CASGSGGRRNTGELFF
.	TRBV5-4	once	TRBJ1-2	TGTGCCAGCAGCTTGGCTCTAACACCTGAGAAGGGGGGCTACACCTTC	CASSLALTPEKGGYTF
.	TRBV25-1	.	TRBJ1-2	TGTGCCAGCAGGGGGGGGAATCATGGCTACACCTTC	CASRGGNHGYTF
.	TRBV7-6	.	TRBJ2-7	TGTGCCAGCAGCTTACGGGGGGGACAGAACCATGTCTCCTACGAGCAGTACTTC	CASSLRGGQNHVSYEQYF
.	TRBV28	.	TRBJ2-7	TGTGCCAGCAGTTGGGGGGCTAGCGGCTCCTACGAGCAGTACTTC	CASSWGASGSYEQYF
.	TRBV6-6	once	TRBJ2-2	TGTGCCAGCAGCCCTACCACCGGGGAGCTGTTTTTT	CASSPTTGELFF
.	TRBV9	.	TRBJ1-2	TGTGCCAGCAGTGCTACAGGGCCCCTGAGGGGCTACACCTTC	CASSATGPLRGYTF
.	TRBV4-1	.	TRBJ2-7	TGCGCCAGCAGCCGCCCCGGGACCTACGAGCAGTACTTC	CASSRPGTYEQYF
TRBD2	TRBV9	.	TRBJ2-5	TGTGCCAGCAGCTTTTCGACTAGCGGGGGAAGAGAGACCCAGTACTTC	CASSFSTSGGRETQYF
.	TRBV10-1	once	TRBJ2-1	TGCGCCAGCAGTGACCCCCCCGCTTGGCGGCCCCGGGTTCAGTTCTTC	CASSDPPAWRPRVQFF
TRBD1	TRBV28	.	TRBJ1-2	TGTGCCAGCAGCCCTGCCGGAGTTGGACAGGGATATGGCTACACCTTC	CASSPAGVGQGYGYTF
.	TRBV5-8	.	TRBJ1-1	TGTGCCAGCAGCTTTCAGGGATTTGGTTTAACTGAAGCTTTCTTT	CASSFQGFGLTEAFF
TRBD1	TRBV11-3	.	TRBJ2-1	TGTGCCAGCAGCTCAGGACAGGGGGCATCCTACAATGAGCAGTTCTTC	CASSSGQGASYNEQFF
TRBD1	TRBV7-9	.	TRBJ1-2	TGTGCCAGCAGTTTTACCGGGACAGATGGCTACACCTTC	CASSFTGTDGYTF
.	TRBV19	.	TRBJ1-1	TGTGCCAGTAGTATCGGACAGCTTTGGACTGAAGCTTTCTTT	CASSIGQLWTEAFF
TRBD2	TRBV6-1	.	TRBJ2-5	TGTGCCAGCAAACTAGCGGGGGGTCCAGCGGAGACCCAGTACTTC	CASKLAGGPAETQYF
TRBD2	TRBV2	.	TRBJ2-7	TGTGCCAGCAGCTCTCCCAGCGGGACGCCTAGCTCCTACGAGCAGTACTTC	CASSSPSGTPSSYEQYF
TRBD2	TRBV6-5	.	TRBJ2-7	TGTGCCAGCAGTTCCCCTCTAGCGGGTGCCCTTTACGAGCAGTACTTC	CASSSPLAGALYEQYF
TRBD2	TRBV13	.	TRBJ2-7	TGTGCCAGCAGCCCAAAGAGAGTGAGCGGGAGATTGAACGAGCAGTACTTC	CASSPKRVSGRLNEQYF
.	TRBV27	few	TRBJ1-5	TGTGCCAGCAGCCGACAGACCAATCAGCCCCAGCATTTT	CASSRQTNQPQHF
.	TRBV2	once	TRBJ2-7	TGTGCCAGCAGGTCCGACTCTTACGAGCAGTACTTC	CASRSDSYEQYF
TRBD2	TRBV7-9	.	TRBJ2-5	TGTGCCAGCAGCTTGGGCGGGGGTGAGAAGACCCAGTACTTC	CASSLGGGEKTQYF
TRBD1	TRBV6-5	.	TRBJ1-3	TGTGCCAGCAGTCGGGGACAGACGGGTGGAAACACCATATATTTT	CASSRGQTGGNTIYF